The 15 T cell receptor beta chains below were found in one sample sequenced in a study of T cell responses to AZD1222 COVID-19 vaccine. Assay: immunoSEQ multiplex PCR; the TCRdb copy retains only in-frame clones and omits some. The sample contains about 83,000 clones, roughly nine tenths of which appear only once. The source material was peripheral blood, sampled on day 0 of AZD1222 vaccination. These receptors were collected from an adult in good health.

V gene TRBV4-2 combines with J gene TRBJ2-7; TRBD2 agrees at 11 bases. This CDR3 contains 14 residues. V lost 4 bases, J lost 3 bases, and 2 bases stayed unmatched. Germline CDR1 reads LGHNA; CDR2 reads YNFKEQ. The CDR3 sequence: CASSPTSGNYEQYF. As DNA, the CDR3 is TGTGCCAGCAGCCCGACTAGCGGGAACTACGAGCAGTACTTC.

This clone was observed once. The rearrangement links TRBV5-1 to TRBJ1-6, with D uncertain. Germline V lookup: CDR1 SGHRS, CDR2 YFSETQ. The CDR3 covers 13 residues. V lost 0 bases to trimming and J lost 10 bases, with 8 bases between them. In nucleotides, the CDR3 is TGCGCCAGCAGCTTGGCCGGACGATCACCCCTCCACTTT. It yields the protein CASSLAGRSPLHF.

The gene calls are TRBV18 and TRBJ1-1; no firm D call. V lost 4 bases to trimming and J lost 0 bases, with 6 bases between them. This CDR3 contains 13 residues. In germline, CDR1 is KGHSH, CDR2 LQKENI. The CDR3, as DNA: TGTGCCAGCTCACAGGGAGTGAACACTGAAGCTTTCTTT. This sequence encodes CASSQGVNTEAFF.

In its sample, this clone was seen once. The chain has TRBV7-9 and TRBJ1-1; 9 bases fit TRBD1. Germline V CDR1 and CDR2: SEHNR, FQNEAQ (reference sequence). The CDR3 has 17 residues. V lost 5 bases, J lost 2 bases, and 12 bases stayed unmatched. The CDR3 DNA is TGTGCCAGCAGCCTAGGACAGGGGAGAACTCAAAACACTGAAGCTTTCTTT. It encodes CASSLGQGRTQNTEAFF.

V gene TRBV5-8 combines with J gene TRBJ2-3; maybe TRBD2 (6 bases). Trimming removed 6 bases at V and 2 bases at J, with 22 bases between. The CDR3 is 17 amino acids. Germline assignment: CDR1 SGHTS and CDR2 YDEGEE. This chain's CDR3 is CASNPASGLPSTDTQYF. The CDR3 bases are TGTGCCAGCAACCCCGCGTCGGGACTCCCCTCCACAGATACGCAGTATTTT.

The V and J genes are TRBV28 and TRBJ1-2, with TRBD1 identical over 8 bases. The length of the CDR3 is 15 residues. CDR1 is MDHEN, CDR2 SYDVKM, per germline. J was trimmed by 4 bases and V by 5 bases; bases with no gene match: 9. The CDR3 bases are TGTGCCAGCAGTACCCAGGACAGGGTCGGCTATGGCTACACCTTC. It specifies CASSTQDRVGYGYTF.

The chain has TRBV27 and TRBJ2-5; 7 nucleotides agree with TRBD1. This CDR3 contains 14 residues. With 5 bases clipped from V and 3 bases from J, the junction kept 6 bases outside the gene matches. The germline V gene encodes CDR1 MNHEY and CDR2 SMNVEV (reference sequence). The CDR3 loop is CASSRTGTEETQYF. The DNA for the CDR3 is TGTGCCAGCAGTCGTACCGGGACAGAAGAGACCCAGTACTTC.

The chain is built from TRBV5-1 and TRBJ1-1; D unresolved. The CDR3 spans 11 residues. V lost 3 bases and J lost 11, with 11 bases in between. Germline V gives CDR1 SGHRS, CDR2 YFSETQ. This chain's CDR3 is CASSSEGNAFF. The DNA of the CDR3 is TGCGCCAGCAGCTCAGAGGGAAACGCTTTCTTT.

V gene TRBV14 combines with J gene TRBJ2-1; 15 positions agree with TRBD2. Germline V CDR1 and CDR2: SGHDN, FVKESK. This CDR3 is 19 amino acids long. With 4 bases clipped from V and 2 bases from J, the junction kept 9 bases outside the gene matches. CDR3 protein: CASSPFGGLAGGPYNEQFF. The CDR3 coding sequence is TGTGCCAGCAGCCCGTTCGGGGGACTAGCGGGAGGACCCTACAATGAGCAGTTCTTC.

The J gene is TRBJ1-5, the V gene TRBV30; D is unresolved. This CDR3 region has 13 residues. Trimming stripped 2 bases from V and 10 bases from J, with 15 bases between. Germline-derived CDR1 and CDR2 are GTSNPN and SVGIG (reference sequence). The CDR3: CAWSLLGSQPQHF. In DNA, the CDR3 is TGTGCCTGGAGTCTCTTGGGGAGTCAACCCCAGCATTTT.

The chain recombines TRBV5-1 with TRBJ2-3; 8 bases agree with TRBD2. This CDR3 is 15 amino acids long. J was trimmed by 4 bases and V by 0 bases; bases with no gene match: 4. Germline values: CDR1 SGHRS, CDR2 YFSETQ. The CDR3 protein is CASSLGLAGPDTQYF. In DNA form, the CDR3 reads TGCGCCAGCAGCTTGGGGCTAGCGGGTCCAGATACGCAGTATTTT.

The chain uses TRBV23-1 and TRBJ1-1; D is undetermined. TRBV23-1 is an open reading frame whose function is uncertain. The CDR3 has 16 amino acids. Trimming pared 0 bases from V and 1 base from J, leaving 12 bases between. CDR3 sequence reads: CASSQSSRRPNTEAFF. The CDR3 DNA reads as TGCGCCAGCAGTCAATCAAGTCGACGCCCGAACACTGAAGCTTTCTTT.

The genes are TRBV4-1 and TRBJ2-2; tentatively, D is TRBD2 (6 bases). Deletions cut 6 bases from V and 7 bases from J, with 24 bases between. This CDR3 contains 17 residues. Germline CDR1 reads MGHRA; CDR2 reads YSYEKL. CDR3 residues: CASRPGERESAVGELFF. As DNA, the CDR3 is TGCGCCAGCAGACCGGGGGAACGGGAGTCCGCGGTCGGGGAGCTGTTTTTT.

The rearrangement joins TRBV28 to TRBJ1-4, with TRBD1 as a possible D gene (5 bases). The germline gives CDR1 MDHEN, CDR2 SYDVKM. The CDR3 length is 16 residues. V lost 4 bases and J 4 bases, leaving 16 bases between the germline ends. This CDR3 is CASSSTPGGSNEKLFF. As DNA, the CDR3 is TGTGCCAGCAGTTCCACCCCTGGGGGGAGTAATGAAAAACTGTTTTTT.

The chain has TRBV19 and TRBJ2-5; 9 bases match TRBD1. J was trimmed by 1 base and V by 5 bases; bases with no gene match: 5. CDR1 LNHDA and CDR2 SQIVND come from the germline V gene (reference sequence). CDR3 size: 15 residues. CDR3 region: CASSGDREFQETQYF. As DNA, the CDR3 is TGTGCCAGTAGTGGGGACAGGGAGTTCCAAGAGACCCAGTACTTC.